This T cell receptor (beta chain) was observed in a study of T cells in Graves' hyperthyroidism and ophthalmopathy. Study-wide context: Sampling of peripheral blood happened at initial diagnosis, prior to any treatment.

CDR3 size: 15 residues. Losses at the gene ends were 1 base for V and 10 bases for J; bases not matched to a gene: 9. Germline assignment: CDR1 GTSNPN and CDR2 SVGIG (reference sequence). Ophthalmopathy patients had moderate-to-severe active disease, CAS ≥3, NOSPECS ≥4, and disease duration under 3 months. What was amplified from RNA transcripts were TCR beta CDR3 regions. Carried out on the TCR CDR3, a first-round RT-PCR used the HTBI primer set. In TCRdb, the multiplex PCR reads were re-called with MiXCR into one record per CDR3 protein. The sample lists 310,000 or so distinct CDR3 sequences; over 15% were seen once. This clonotype was detected many times.

The sample taken for sequencing was blood. The chain employs TRBV30 and TRBJ1-6; 8 bases are a match to TRBD1. The receptor comes from a woman aged 60 to 75 with Graves' ophthalmopathy. The CDR3 sequence: CAWSEGQGTESPLHF. DNA for the CDR3: TGTGCCTGGAGTGAAGGACAGGGTACCGAATCACCCCTCCACTTT.